This T cell receptor (beta chain) was captured in a study of T cells in Graves' hyperthyroidism and ophthalmopathy. Overall study results and limits: In simple terms, a model built on 13 V-J features told ophthalmopathy apart from stable hyperthyroidism. In the blood, most expanded thyroid clonotypes above 0.001 appeared as well. Median prediction lead before ophthalmopathy onset was 5 to 7.5 months with the model.

Germline V gene sequence: CDR1 DFQATT, CDR2 SNEGSKA (reference sequence). Trimming left V 3 bases short and J 3 bases short, with 15 bases between. The CDR3 is 14 amino acids. This clonotype was counted only a few times. Its antigen remains unidentified. The source material, RNA transcripts, was used to amplify TCR beta CDR3 regions. Carried out on the TCR CDR3, a first-round RT-PCR used the HTBI primer set. In TCRdb, the multiplex PCR reads were re-called with MiXCR into one record per CDR3 protein. Of around 600,000 distinct CDR3 sequences in the sample, around a sixth were seen once. This clonotype was sampled from a woman aged 30 to 39 with Graves' hyperthyroidism. The sequenced sample was blood. The V call is TRBV20-1, the J call TRBJ2-7; D is unclear. The CDR3 sequence is CSARTPPLGYEQYF. The CDR3 DNA is TGCAGTGCTAGGACCCCCCCGCTAGGCTACGAGCAGTACTTC.